These 29 T cell receptor beta chains originate from one sample sequenced in a study of cytomegalovirus exposure and HLA in healthy donors (dated by TCRdb to about 2017). The library was made by the immunoSEQ multiplex PCR assay. A mixture of 60 forward primers for TCR Vbeta segments and 13 reverse primers for TCR Jbeta segments was used in the multiplex PCR. TCRdb re-hosts the immuneACCESS table, in-frame sequences only. Its copies lack some clones; in the studies checked, an unresolved V gene accounts for under half of them, and the cause for the rest is not known. The sample table holds about 160,000 clones. The top ten constitute over 1% of the sample. Sequencing used PBMCs. Source of these receptors: a woman aged 55-69 years in good health and CMV-seronegative.

J is TRBJ1-3 and V is TRBV12-5, with 9 nucleotides matching TRBD1. The CDR3 extends over 17 amino acids. Unmatched junction bases numbered 9, after V lost 4 bases and J lost 2 bases. The V gene's germline CDR1 is LGHNT and CDR2 FRNRAP. The CDR3 reads CASGSSYGTGTGNTIYF. For the CDR3, the DNA is TGTGCTAGTGGTTCCTCCTACGGGACAGGGACTGGAAACACCATATATTTT.

This chain joins TRBV27 and TRBJ2-7, with D maybe TRBD2 (7 bases). This CDR3 contains 15 residues. Trimming removed 5 bases from V and 3 bases from J, with 17 bases in between. Germline V lookup: CDR1 MNHEY, CDR2 SMNVEV (reference sequence). CDR3 sequence (DNA): TGTGCCAGCAGTCCCGCCCGGGGGGCCCACTACGAGCAGTACTTC. Translation: CASSPARGAHYEQYF.

This chain's CDR3 is CASRITVGSYEQYF. Written as DNA, the CDR3 is TGTGCCAGCAGAATAACAGTGGGTTCCTACGAGCAGTACTTC. The chain recombines TRBV27 with TRBJ2-7; unclear D gene. CDR3 length equals 14 residues. V lost 6 bases and J 1 base, leaving 13 bases between the germline ends. Germline CDR1 reads MNHEY; CDR2 reads SMNVEV (reference sequence).

The chain couples TRBV6-5 to TRBJ2-7; 7 positions agree with TRBD1. Germline V gene data show CDR1 as MNHEY and CDR2 as SVGAGI. V dropped 4 bases and J dropped 4; count of bases not matched to a gene: 13. This CDR3 region has 16 residues. CDR3 sequence: CASSFLLGQPTYEQYF. CDR3 bases: TGTGCCAGCAGTTTCCTTTTGGGACAGCCTACTTACGAGCAGTACTTC.

This chain links TRBV6-1 with TRBJ1-2; the D gene is possibly TRBD1 (6 bases). V was pared by 0 bases and J by 1 base, with 9 bases between. Germline assignment: CDR1 MNHNS and CDR2 SASEGT. This CDR3 spans 15 amino acids. This CDR3 is CASSEAPRGNYGYTF. CDR3 nucleotides: TGTGCCAGCAGTGAAGCGCCCAGGGGTAACTATGGCTACACCTTC.

This chain connects TRBV19 to TRBJ2-5; 7 bases align to TRBD2. The CDR3 contains 14 residues. V trimming: 4 bases; J trimming: 1 base; junction bases outside the gene matches: 3. Germline lookup yields CDR1 LNHDA and CDR2 SQIVND (reference sequence). In DNA, the CDR3 is TGTGCCAGTAGTACCTCTAGCGGCCAAGAGACCCAGTACTTC. Encoded protein: CASSTSSGQETQYF.

The chain is built from TRBV27 and TRBJ2-7; 11 positions agree with TRBD1. This CDR3 is built from 15 residues. Germline V gene sequence: CDR1 MNHEY, CDR2 SMNVEV (reference sequence). Trimming at V came to 6 bases and at J to 7 bases, leaving 11 bases not matched to a gene. CDR3 amino acids: CASRDRGRLFREQYF. The DNA of the CDR3 is TGTGCCAGCAGGGACAGGGGGCGGCTTTTCCGAGAGCAGTACTTC.

V usage is TRBV7-8 and J usage is TRBJ1-2, with TRBD1 identical over 7 bases. Germline V CDR1 and CDR2: SGHVS, FQNEAQ. The CDR3 runs to 14 residues. V dropped 4 bases and J dropped 8; count of bases not matched to a gene: 10. CDR3: CASSSTGVSGGYTF. The CDR3 DNA reads TGTGCCAGCAGCTCAACAGGGGTGTCGGGAGGCTACACCTTC.

V gene TRBV5-1 combines with J gene TRBJ1-1; 7 bases are a match to TRBD1. This CDR3 spans 14 amino acids. V shed 4 bases and J 5 bases; nucleotides not matched to a gene: 8. The germline gives CDR1 SGHRS, CDR2 YFSETQ. The CDR3 region has the DNA TGCGCCAGCAGCCTAGACAGGGTGGGGACTGAAGCTTTCTTT. It encodes CASSLDRVGTEAFF. Full variable domain (rest looked up from reference TRBV5-1 and TRBJ1-1): KAGVTQTPRYLIKTRGQQVTLSCSPISGHRSVSWYQQTPGQGLQFLFEYFSETQRNKGNFPGRFSGRQFSNSRSEMNVSTLELGDSALYLCASSLDRVGTEAFFGQGTRLTVV.

The chain couples TRBV4-2 to TRBJ2-3, with 10 bases fitting TRBD2. Per germline, CDR1 LGHNA and CDR2 YNFKEQ. V was pared by 2 bases and J by 1 base, with 3 bases of the junction left unmatched. This CDR3 comprises 16 residues. The CDR3 nucleotides are TGTGCCAGCAGCCAAAACCTAGCGGGGGGCACAGATACGCAGTATTTT. Translated, it gives CASSQNLAGGTDTQYF.

V gene TRBV4-1 combines with J gene TRBJ2-3; the match to TRBD1 covers 7 bases. The trim removed 8 bases at V and 4 bases at J, leaving 12 bases unmatched. From germline, CDR1 is MGHRA and CDR2 YSYEKL. The CDR3 consists of 15 residues. The CDR3 here is CASQKLRQGPDTQYF. CDR3 DNA: TGCGCCAGCCAAAAATTGCGACAGGGACCAGATACGCAGTATTTT.

The gene calls are TRBV7-9 and TRBJ1-6, with TRBD1 matching over 8 bases. CDR1 is SEHNR and CDR2 is FQNEAQ in the germline V gene (reference sequence). This CDR3 region has 12 residues. The V gene end was trimmed by 11 bases and the J gene end by 6 bases; junction bases not matched to a gene: 3. CDR3 nucleotide sequence: TGTGCCGTCCAGGGGGCTAATTCACCCCTCCACTTT. This translates into CAVQGANSPLHF.

This CDR3 reads CASSSRDREGEQFF. The CDR3 DNA sequence: TGTGCCAGCAGCTCCCGGGACAGGGAGGGTGAGCAGTTCTTC. This chain joins TRBV7-3 and TRBJ2-1; 9 bases are shared with TRBD1. The CDR3 consists of 14 residues. V lost 4 bases, J lost 9 bases, and 7 bases stayed unmatched. Germline V gene data show CDR1 as SGHTA and CDR2 as FQGTGA. Full variable domain (remainder filled in from reference TRBV7-3 and TRBJ2-1): GAGVSQTPSNKVTEKGKYVELRCDPISGHTALYWYRQSLGQGPEFLIYFQGTGAADDSGLPNDRFFAVRPEGSVSTLKIQRTERGDSAVYLCASSSRDREGEQFFGPGTRLTVL.

CDR3: CASSPSAGAPYEQYF. As DNA, the CDR3 is TGTGCCAGCAGCCCGAGTGCGGGAGCCCCCTACGAGCAGTACTTC. The chain is built from TRBV7-3 and TRBJ2-7, with TRBD2 matching over 7 bases. The V gene's germline CDR1 is SGHTA and CDR2 FQGTGA. Trimming at V came to 5 bases and at J to 2 bases, leaving 9 bases not matched to a gene. This CDR3 contains 15 residues.

The chain combines TRBV7-9 with TRBJ1-1, with TRBD1 as a possible D gene (6 bases). V dropped 1 base and J dropped 2 bases, with 8 bases sitting between them. The CDR3 consists of 14 residues. Germline V gene data show CDR1 as SEHNR and CDR2 as FQNEAQ (reference sequence). CDR3 region: CASSLGDTNTEAFF. DNA of the CDR3: TGTGCCAGCAGCTTAGGGGACACCAACACTGAAGCTTTCTTT.

J is TRBJ2-2 and V is TRBV5-1; 12 bases are a match to TRBD1. Per the germline V gene, CDR1 is SGHRS and CDR2 is YFSETQ. Germline trimming cut 4 bases from V and 3 bases from J; bases unmatched to any gene: 4. The CDR3 contains 16 residues. CDR3 in DNA: TGCGCCAGCAGCGCCGGGACAGGGGGCTACACCGGGGAGCTGTTTTTT. Its translation is CASSAGTGGYTGELFF.

The chain couples TRBV5-3 to TRBJ2-6; a possible D gene is TRBD1 (9 bases). TRBV5-3 is an ORF for which the function is uncertain. The germline V and J ends were trimmed by 3 bases and 1 base, with 26 bases remaining between them. The CDR3 length is 21 residues. The CDR3 nucleotides are TGTGCCAGAAGCTCCTACGTCGGGAGGGGACAGGGTTTGTCTGGGGCCAACGTCCTGACTTTC. Its protein product is CARSSYVGRGQGLSGANVLTF.

CDR3 sequence (DNA): TGTGCCAGCAGTTTTAACAGAAGAAGCTATGGCTACACCTTC. This encodes CASSFNRRSYGYTF. V is TRBV28 and J is TRBJ1-2; the D is unclear. Trimming removed 3 bases from V and 4 bases from J, with 12 bases in between. This CDR3 is 14 amino acids long. Germline CDR1 reads MDHEN; CDR2 reads SYDVKM.

This chain joins TRBV19 and TRBJ2-1, with 8 bases that match TRBD2. The junction had 11 bases not matched to a gene; V was cut back by 5 bases and J by 11 bases. Germline values: CDR1 LNHDA, CDR2 SQIVND (reference sequence). There are 14 residues in the CDR3. This CDR3 reads CASSRPGLADQQFF. The DNA of the CDR3 is TGTGCCAGTAGTCGCCCCGGACTAGCTGATCAGCAGTTCTTC.

This sequence joins TRBV6-6 and TRBJ1-1; TRBD1 matches 9 bases. Trimming cost V 7 bases and J 4 bases; bases outside gene matches: 7. The CDR3 loop spans 14 amino acids. Germline CDR1 and CDR2: MNHNY and SVGAGI (reference sequence). CDR3 sequence reads: CASTADRGRTEAFF. CDR3 DNA sequence: TGTGCCAGCACCGCGGACAGGGGCCGCACTGAAGCTTTCTTT.

This rearrangement joins TRBV15 to TRBJ1-1; D remains ambiguous. The ends were cut back, 0 bases at V and 1 base at J, with 9 bases in the middle. Germline V gene lookup returns CDR1 LNHNV and CDR2 YYDKDF (reference sequence). The CDR3 is made up of 15 amino acids. CDR3 sequence reads: CATSREYRENTEAFF. The CDR3 bases are TGTGCCACCAGCAGAGAGTACAGAGAGAACACTGAAGCTTTCTTT.

The J gene is TRBJ1-2, the V gene TRBV20-1; no clear D gene. V was cut by 0 bases and J by 5 bases, with 4 bases left in between. This CDR3 has 11 amino acids. Per the germline V gene, CDR1 is DFQATT and CDR2 is SNEGSKA (reference sequence). For the CDR3, the DNA is TGCAGTGCTAGAGAGGAGTATGGCTACACCTTC. Its protein product is CSAREEYGYTF.

The V call is TRBV6-6, the J call TRBJ2-7; D call uncertain. V was trimmed by 4 bases and J by 3 bases, leaving 13 bases between them. The CDR3 is 14 residues long. Looked up from germline, CDR1 is MNHNY and CDR2 is SVGAGI (reference sequence). The CDR3 coding sequence is TGTGCCAGCAGTTTAACCCCGTCGGGCTACGAGCAGTACTTC. Translating gives CASSLTPSGYEQYF.

The rearrangement joins TRBV18 to TRBJ2-7; D not certain. The V and J ends lost 3 bases and 2 bases respectively, with 8 bases between them. Germline assignment: CDR1 KGHSH and CDR2 LQKENI. The CDR3 runs to 13 residues. Here the CDR3 DNA reads TGTGCCAGCTCACCCTCACTCACCTACGAGCAGTACTTC. Translating gives CASSPSLTYEQYF.

The chain recombines TRBV29-1 with TRBJ2-7; D is unresolved. This CDR3 comprises 12 residues. The V gene lost 4 bases and the J gene lost 7 bases, with 14 bases spanning the gap. Germline-derived CDR1 and CDR2 are SQVTM and ANQGSEA. The CDR3 DNA reads as TGCAGCGTTGCTGACTTGCTTTATGAGCAGTACTTC. Its translation: CSVADLLYEQYF.

This chain uses TRBV2 with TRBJ2-1; maybe TRBD2 (6 bases). This CDR3 comprises 15 residues. V was cut by 9 bases and J by 8 bases, with 23 bases left in between. Looked up from germline, CDR1 is SNHLY and CDR2 is FYNNEI. CDR3 loop: CARGRSQNRFDEQFF. CDR3 nucleotide sequence: TGTGCCAGAGGGAGGTCGCAGAATCGGTTCGATGAGCAGTTCTTC.

The gene calls are TRBV5-4 and TRBJ2-7, with 7 bases that match TRBD1. Germline lookup yields CDR1 SGHNT and CDR2 YYREEE (reference sequence). This CDR3 has 16 residues. Unmatched junction bases numbered 10, after V lost 4 bases and J lost 0 bases. The CDR3 is CASSDGQDSRSYEQYF. CDR3 sequence (DNA): TGTGCCAGCAGCGATGGACAGGACTCTCGCTCCTACGAGCAGTACTTC.

The chain uses TRBV18 and TRBJ1-1; 7 bases align to TRBD1. Per the germline V gene, CDR1 is KGHSH and CDR2 is LQKENI. The junction had 11 bases not matched to a gene; V was cut back by 3 bases and J by 1 base. The CDR3 covers 17 residues. The CDR3 sequence is CASSPNPDRRRNTEAFF. The CDR3 coding sequence is TGTGCCAGCTCACCTAACCCGGACAGGCGGCGGAACACTGAAGCTTTCTTT.

This rearrangement joins TRBV2 to TRBJ2-2; TRBD1 matches 7 bases. The ends lost 6 bases at V and 3 bases at J; junction bases unmatched: 4. Germline values: CDR1 SNHLY, CDR2 FYNNEI. The CDR3 spans 14 residues. CDR3 protein: CASRTDRDTGELFF. CDR3 in DNA: TGTGCCAGCAGAACCGACAGGGACACCGGGGAGCTGTTTTTT.